The present T cell receptor beta chain was sequenced within a study of post-analysis software for immune sequencing data. In the study overall: Progressive-relapsing, secondary progressive and relapsing-remitting multiple sclerosis were among the disease courses included.

General study findings and limits: Co-batched samples clustered tightly together by F measure. The study found significantly lower normalized Chao1 diversity in multiple sclerosis patients than in controls.

Included in the TCR beta cDNA libraries were unique molecular identifiers. TCRdb processed the PCR reads anew with MiXCR; each CDR3 protein has one entry. The sample records about 500,000 distinct CDR3 sequences, 45% being singletons. The table lists this clonotype with a few counts. The antigen remains unidentified. Specimen: blood. The source is a girl aged 5 to 17 with multiple sclerosis.

CDR3: CSTSLGRARAYEQYF. CDR3 coding DNA: TGCAGTACTTCCCTCGGGCGGGCGCGAGCCTACGAGCAGTACTTC. The chain employs TRBV20-1 and TRBJ2-7; perhaps TRBD2 as D (5 bases). CDR3 length: 15 residues. Between the trimmed V and J ends, which lost 8 bases and 2 bases, there was a span of 22 bases. The germline V gene has CDR1 DFQATT and CDR2 SNEGSKA (reference sequence).